The present T cell receptor beta chain was sequenced within a study of cytomegalovirus exposure and HLA in healthy donors. Note on this clone: The target antigen is unknown.

CDR1 is SGHVS and CDR2 is FNYEAQ in the germline V gene. Trimming took 3 bases from V and 6 from J; bases not matched to a gene: 11. This CDR3 region has 16 residues. A multiplex PCR was run with 60 Vbeta primers and 13 Jbeta primers. Measured with immunoSEQ multiplex PCR; TCRdb has only the in-frame clones, and not every one. This table holds 100,000 to 150,000 clones, over 70% found once. The study, taken as a whole, reports: Testing in vitro showed a few CMV-associated chains specific for CMV antigens.

The rearrangement links TRBV7-6 to TRBJ2-7; 10 bases match TRBD1. The TCR sequence derives from a woman younger than 35 in good health and CMV-seronegative. The sequenced sample consisted of PBMCs. The CDR3 loop reads CASSFVGGDRGPEQYF. Written as DNA, the CDR3 is TGTGCCAGCAGCTTTGTAGGCGGGGACAGGGGTCCCGAGCAGTACTTC.